The subject of this entry is one T cell receptor beta chain. The data derive from a study of blood T cell repertoires in COVID-19. Study details: The analysed material was cDNA or gDNA that came from T cells, B-cell-depleted T cells, or PBMCs.

Profiled with immunoSEQ multiplex PCR; TCRdb holds only in-frame clones, not every one. The sample includes about 400,000 clones, more than 80% of them seen just once. Germline assignment: CDR1 LNHDA and CDR2 SQIVND (reference sequence). The CDR3 runs to 14 residues. The V gene end was trimmed by 6 bases and the J gene end by 3 bases; junction bases not matched to a gene: 7. The J gene is TRBJ1-2, the V gene TRBV19; 7 bases map to TRBD1. What was sequenced was peripheral blood. This TCR came from a man between 40 and 49 years old with acute or convalescent COVID-19. The CDR3 reads CASSPPDRDYGYTF. CDR3 coding DNA: TGTGCCAGTAGCCCTCCCGACAGGGACTATGGCTACACCTTC.